A single sample gave rise to the 25 T cell receptor beta chains below, sequenced in a study of T cell responses to AZD1222 COVID-19 vaccine. TCRdb keeps only in-frame clones here, not all; method: immunoSEQ multiplex PCR. This table has over 100,000 clones, 90% appearing once. Sample: peripheral blood, taken on day 0 of AZD1222 vaccination. These receptor sequences come from an adult in good health.

V is TRBV30 and J is TRBJ2-3, with D possibly called TRBD1 or TRBD2 (6 bases each). V shed 4 bases and J shed 3 bases, with 17 bases lying between them. This CDR3 has 15 residues. Germline CDR1 and CDR2: GTSNPN and SVGIG (reference sequence). The CDR3 reads CAWTPFGGWTDTQYF. In DNA form, the CDR3 reads TGTGCCTGGACCCCCTTCGGGGGCTGGACAGATACGCAGTATTTT.

This sequence joins TRBV19 and TRBJ2-3; D is unresolved. Germline values: CDR1 LNHDA, CDR2 SQIVND (reference sequence). V gave up 5 bases and J gave up 6 bases, with 18 bases separating them. The CDR3 is made up of 15 amino acids. Here the CDR3 DNA reads TGTGCCAGTAGTTTGCACACTTTCGGTAGGGATACGCAGTATTTT. Protein sequence: CASSLHTFGRDTQYF. Using reference TRBV19 and TRBJ2-3 for the parts outside the CDR3, the full variable domain is DGGITQSPKYLFRKEGQNVTLSCEQNLNHDAMYWYRQDPGQGLRLIYYSQIVNDFQKGDIAEGYSVSREKKESFPLTVTSAQKNPTAFYLCASSLHTFGRDTQYFGPGTRLTVL.

J is TRBJ1-2 and V is TRBV24-1, with D perhaps TRBD1 (5 bases). The CDR3 is 15 residues long. Germline V gene lookup returns CDR1 KGHDR and CDR2 SFDVKD. V lost 6 bases to trimming and J lost 9 bases, with 22 bases between them. The CDR3 protein is CATSPNEGASRSYTF. The CDR3 coding sequence is TGTGCCACCAGTCCAAATGAAGGGGCCTCTAGGAGCTACACCTTC.

This clone was observed a few times. The V and J genes are TRBV4-2 and TRBJ1-5, with D unclear. From germline, CDR1 is LGHNA and CDR2 YNFKEQ. The CDR3 sequence is 17 residues long. The V end lost 3 bases, the J end lost 2 bases, and 17 bases lay between the germline ends. The CDR3 here is CASSQADAGMGNQPQHF. CDR3 bases: TGTGCCAGCAGCCAGGCCGACGCGGGGATGGGCAATCAGCCCCAGCATTTT.

This rearrangement joins TRBV7-9 to TRBJ2-2; D gene ambiguous. Trimming left V 3 bases short and J 3 bases short, with 14 bases between. Germline CDR1 is SEHNR and CDR2 is FQNEAQ (reference sequence). CDR3 length: 16 amino acids. As DNA, the CDR3 is TGTGCCAGCAGCTTGAAAGGGTTATGGGACACCGGGGAGCTGTTTTTT. It translates to CASSLKGLWDTGELFF.

The chain is built from TRBV6-6 and TRBJ1-1, with 7 bases that match TRBD1. This CDR3 has 14 amino acids. Trimming cost V 6 bases and J 1 base; bases outside gene matches: 5. CDR1 MNHNY and CDR2 SVGAGI come from the germline V gene (reference sequence). In DNA form, the CDR3 reads TGTGCCAGCAGGGGGGGGACAGAGAACACTGAAGCTTTCTTT. Amino acids: CASRGGTENTEAFF.

The V call is TRBV2, the J call TRBJ2-3; D might be TRBD2 (6 bases). The CDR3 is 16 residues long. With 7 bases removed from V and 0 bases from J, the gap between germline ends came to 17 bases. The germline V gene has CDR1 SNHLY and CDR2 FYNNEI. This CDR3 reads CASTLYWGLSTDTQYF. The CDR3, as DNA: TGTGCCAGCACCCTTTACTGGGGACTTAGCACAGATACGCAGTATTTT.

The chain carries TRBV6-5 and TRBJ2-2; D remains ambiguous. This CDR3 is 14 amino acids long. Per germline, CDR1 MNHEY and CDR2 SVGAGI. V shed 2 bases and J shed 6 bases, with 10 bases lying between them. CDR3 sequence: CASSYAPSSGELFF. CDR3 sequence (DNA): TGTGCCAGCAGTTACGCCCCCTCCTCCGGGGAGCTGTTTTTT.

This chain connects TRBV7-8 to TRBJ1-1; unclear D gene. This CDR3 spans 15 amino acids. Trimming shortened V by 1 base and J by 5 bases, and 14 bases separated the two germline ends. Germline V gives CDR1 SGHVS, CDR2 FQNEAQ. CDR3 coding DNA: TGTGCCAGCAGCTTAGGAATACAAGGAGGTACTGAAGCTTTCTTT. It codes for CASSLGIQGGTEAFF. Using reference TRBV7-8 and TRBJ1-1 for the parts outside the CDR3, the full variable domain is GAGVSQSPRYKVAKRGQDVALRCDPISGHVSLFWYQQALGQGPEFLTYFQNEAQLDKSGLPSDRFFAERPEGSVSTLKIQRTQQEDSAVYLCASSLGIQGGTEAFFGQGTRLTVV.

Only one count was recorded for this clone. The chain is built from TRBV18 and TRBJ1-2, with 8 bases aligning to TRBD1. This CDR3 contains 15 residues. The ends lost 1 base at V and 6 bases at J; junction bases unmatched: 7. Germline V CDR1 and CDR2: KGHSH, LQKENI. DNA of the CDR3: TGTGCCAGCTCACCACTGACCCAGGGGGCTGATGGCTACACCTTC. Protein product: CASSPLTQGADGYTF.

J is TRBJ1-2 and V is TRBV24-1; 8 bases agree with TRBD1. Germline loops: CDR1 KGHDR, CDR2 SFDVKD. The V gene end was trimmed by 4 bases and the J gene end by 7 bases; junction bases not matched to a gene: 7. The CDR3 length is 14 residues. CDR3 sequence reads: CATSDPGGAFGYTF. CDR3 nucleotides: TGTGCCACCAGTGACCCAGGGGGCGCATTTGGCTACACCTTC.

The V gene is TRBV4-2, the J gene TRBJ2-6; 7 bases agree with TRBD1. Germline trimming cut 1 base from V and 4 bases from J; bases unmatched to any gene: 4. Germline loops: CDR1 LGHNA, CDR2 YNFKEQ. The CDR3 sequence is 16 residues long. Written as DNA, the CDR3 is TGTGCCAGCAGCCAAGGGGACAGTATCGGGGCCAACGTCCTGACTTTC. It translates to CASSQGDSIGANVLTF.

This chain connects TRBV21-1 to TRBJ1-1; no check of the table's D call, TRBD1, against the DNA was made. TRBV21-1 is marked as a pseudogene. This CDR3 spans 13 amino acids. The CDR3 protein is CATTPNRVRAAFF. CDR3 DNA sequence: TGTGCCACAACTCCTAACAGGGTCCGGGCAGCTTTCTTT.

The chain joins TRBV25-1 to TRBJ1-4; D remains ambiguous. This CDR3 comprises 14 residues. Trimming shortened V by 0 bases and J by 8 bases, and 10 bases separated the two germline ends. CDR1 and CDR2 from the germline V gene are MGHDK and SYGVNS. This chain's CDR3 is CASSEYNAEEKLFF. The CDR3 region has the DNA TGTGCCAGCAGTGAATATAATGCCGAGGAAAAACTGTTTTTT. The full variable domain, in which reference TRBV25-1 and TRBJ1-4 provide the parts outside the CDR3, is EADIYQTPRYLVIGTGKKITLECSQTMGHDKMYWYQQDPGMELHLIHYSYGVNSTEKGDLSSESTVSRIRTEHFPLTLESARPSHTSQYLCASSEYNAEEKLFFGSGTQLSVL.

CDR3 residues: CASSYAQGRAGYTF. The CDR3 nucleotides read TGTGCCAGCAGTTACGCACAGGGGCGGGCTGGCTACACCTTC. The V gene is TRBV6-9, the J gene TRBJ1-2; 7 nucleotides agree with TRBD1. V shed 3 bases, J shed 7 bases, and the junction held 8 bases outside the gene matches. Germline-derived CDR1 and CDR2 are MNHGY and SVAAGI. The CDR3 spans 14 residues.

V and J are TRBV11-2 and TRBJ2-7, with D maybe TRBD1 (7 bases). The CDR3 extends over 16 amino acids. Germline CDR1 is SGHAT and CDR2 is FQNNGV. V was shortened by 4 bases and J by 5 bases, with 21 bases between the two germline ends. The CDR3, as DNA: TGTGCCAGCAGCTCCAGGGGGTGGGAGGCCGGCCACGAGCAGTACTTC. As protein: CASSSRGWEAGHEQYF.

The rearrangement uses TRBV30 and TRBJ2-5; 9 nucleotides line up with TRBD1. Germline-derived CDR1 and CDR2 are GTSNPN and SVGIG (reference sequence). This CDR3 is built from 15 residues. V dropped 2 bases and J dropped 5; count of bases not matched to a gene: 9. CDR3 DNA: TGTGCCTGGAGTCCGGGCGGACAGGGGCAGGAGACCCAGTACTTC. Translating gives CAWSPGGQGQETQYF.

The chain employs TRBV5-6 and TRBJ1-6; no clear D gene. In germline, CDR1 is SGHDT, CDR2 YYEEEE. The germline V and J ends were trimmed by 0 bases and 9 bases, with 10 bases remaining between them. The CDR3 sequence is 14 residues long. The CDR3 DNA reads as TGTGCCAGCAGCTTGGGGCAGCGCACTTCACCCCTCCACTTT. Amino acids: CASSLGQRTSPLHF.

The chain is built from TRBV7-6 and TRBJ2-2; D remains ambiguous. The CDR3 spans 16 residues. Looked up from germline, CDR1 is SGHVS and CDR2 is FNYEAQ. Trimming left V 1 base short and J 0 bases short, with 9 bases between. DNA of the CDR3: TGTGCCAGCAGCTTAGGGGCCGATTCGAACACCGGGGAGCTGTTTTTT. The encoded protein is CASSLGADSNTGELFF. The entire variable domain, with the rest obtained from reference TRBV7-6 and TRBJ2-2, is as follows: GAGVSQSPRYKVTKRGQDVALRCDPISGHVSLYWYRQALGQGPEFLTYFNYEAQQDKSGLPNDRFSAERPEGSISTLTIQRTEQRDSAMYRCASSLGADSNTGELFFGEGSRLTVL.

The chain has TRBV7-2 and TRBJ2-5; TRBD2 aligns across 7 bases. With 3 bases clipped from V and 4 bases from J, the junction kept 5 bases outside the gene matches. The CDR3 is made up of 14 amino acids. The germline V gene encodes CDR1 SGHTA and CDR2 FQGNSA. Here the CDR3 reads CASSLRLASETQYF. DNA for the CDR3: TGTGCCAGCAGCTTGAGACTAGCCTCAGAGACCCAGTACTTC.

The chain employs TRBV7-8 and TRBJ1-3; perhaps TRBD1 as D (5 bases). Germline V gene lookup returns CDR1 SGHVS and CDR2 FQNEAQ. The CDR3 length is 15 residues. Trimming took off 4 bases at V and 2 bases at J, with 12 bases between the two ends. CDR3 DNA sequence: TGTGCCAGCAGCTCATTGACAGAAACTGGAAACACCATATATTTT. Its translation is CASSSLTETGNTIYF.

Comments on this clone: Other DNA sequences in the same sample also yield this CDR3. The CDR3 sequence is CASSRETGAYEQYF. Written as DNA, the CDR3 is TGTGCCAGTAGTAGGGAAACAGGGGCCTACGAGCAGTACTTC. The J gene is TRBJ2-7, the V gene TRBV19; 7 bases align to TRBD1. CDR3 length: 14 amino acids. In germline, CDR1 is LNHDA, CDR2 SQIVND (reference sequence). The J segment lost 2 bases and the V segment lost 4 bases, leaving 5 bases of the junction unmatched.

The V gene is TRBV6-2 or TRBV6-3, the J gene TRBJ2-6; D is ambiguous. The ends were cut back, 2 bases at V and 0 bases at J, with 11 bases in the middle. Per the germline V gene, CDR1 is MNHEY and CDR2 is SVGEGT. The CDR3 extends over 17 amino acids. The CDR3, as DNA: TGTGCCAGCAGTTACGGGGATTTCCTCTCTGGGGCCAACGTCCTGACTTTC. This encodes CASSYGDFLSGANVLTF.

The V gene is TRBV7-9, the J gene TRBJ2-7; 10 bases align to TRBD2. Germline CDR1 reads SEHNR; CDR2 reads FQNEAQ (reference sequence). V lost 5 bases to trimming and J lost 5 bases; unmatched junction nucleotides: 15. This CDR3 region has 17 residues. The CDR3 DNA is TGTGCCAGCAGCCTACTTACTAGCGGGGAGATAAGGGACGAGCAGTACTTC. Its protein product is CASSLLTSGEIRDEQYF.

The chain recombines TRBV19 with TRBJ2-5; tentatively, D is TRBD2 (5 bases). Trimming left V 7 bases short and J 4 bases short, with 19 bases between. This CDR3 has 15 residues. The germline CDR1 and CDR2 sequences are LNHDA and SQIVND (reference sequence). Here the CDR3 reads CASNEGLRFGETQYF. In DNA, the CDR3 is TGTGCCAGTAACGAGGGTTTAAGGTTTGGAGAGACCCAGTACTTC.